The rows below give T cell receptor beta chains drawn from one sample of a study of cytomegalovirus exposure and HLA in healthy donors. Clones were sequenced by immunoSEQ multiplex PCR, and TCRdb holds only the in-frame ones, with some missing. The table includes 45,000 to 60,000 clones, 85% to 95% detected once. Sequenced sample: PBMCs. These TCRs come from a woman younger than 35 in good health and CMV-seronegative. Both conserved end residues are part of each CDR3. The D gene is left open where the match is weak. Clone size is given for some rows only: seen once, a few or many times, or a class if the clone is expanded.

d_call | j_call | clone_size | v_call | cdr3_nt | cdr3_aa
- | TRBJ1-1 | - | TRBV7-9 | TGTGCCAGCAGGAAGACCGGGAGGGGGACTGAAGCTTTCTTT | CASRKTGRGTEAFF
- | TRBJ1-1 | - | TRBV6-6 | TGTGCCAGCAGTTTTTCGATTTCGGGCACTGAAGCTTTCTTT | CASSFSISGTEAFF
- | TRBJ2-3 | - | TRBV5-1 | TGCGCCAGCAGCACAGTAACAGGGTTTAGCACAGATACGCAGTATTTT | CASSTVTGFSTDTQYF
TRBD1 | TRBJ1-2 | once | TRBV5-4 | TGTGCCAGCAGCTCACCAGAGCGGACAGGGCTTAACTATGGCTACACCTTC | CASSSPERTGLNYGYTF
- | TRBJ1-1 | - | TRBV29-1 | TGCAGCGTGGAAGGACAGAGAGAGACTGAAGCTTTCTTT | CSVEGQRETEAFF
- | TRBJ2-3 | once | TRBV2 | TGTGCCACCCTACTAGTTGTAACAGATACGCAGTATTTT | CATLLVVTDTQYF
TRBD1 | TRBJ1-6 | - | TRBV25-1 | TGTGCCAGCAGTCCACCCTCCGGGACAGTTAGATCACCCCTCCACTTT | CASSPPSGTVRSPLHF
TRBD1 | TRBJ1-2 | few | TRBV6-1 | TGTGCCAGCAGTGAGGGACAGGGCCGCATTGGCTATGGCTACACCTTC | CASSEGQGRIGYGYTF
- | TRBJ2-2 | - | TRBV6-6 | TGTGCCAGCAACCTCTCGGGTGTCGGGGAGCTGTTTTTT | CASNLSGVGELFF
- | TRBJ2-7 | - | TRBV18 | TGTGCCAGCTCACCAGACTCAGGGACCTACGAGCAGTACTTC | CASSPDSGTYEQYF
- | TRBJ2-1 | - | TRBV5-4 | TGTGCCAGCGGGCCTGTAGCGGCCTACAATGAGCAGTTCTTC | CASGPVAAYNEQFF